Only one count was recorded for the clone carrying this TCR beta chain. Clones were sequenced by immunoSEQ multiplex PCR, and TCRdb holds only the in-frame ones, with some missing. The sample includes around 36,000 clones, around 94% seen only once; the top ten take less than 1.5%. With 3 bases clipped from V and 3 bases from J, the junction kept 3 bases outside the gene matches. Germline assignment: CDR1 SGHDT and CDR2 YYEEEE. The CDR3 is 14 residues long. The record originates from a study of T cell changes during pregnancy in multiple sclerosis. Sequencing was performed on peripheral blood, taken before pregnancy. This sequence joins TRBV5-6 and TRBJ2-7; 10 bases are shared with TRBD1. This TCR derives from a female donor with multiple sclerosis, enrolled in a pregnancy study. CDR3 protein: CASSSTGGHYEQYF. The CDR3 nucleotides read TGTGCCAGCAGCTCGACAGGGGGCCACTACGAGCAGTACTTC.